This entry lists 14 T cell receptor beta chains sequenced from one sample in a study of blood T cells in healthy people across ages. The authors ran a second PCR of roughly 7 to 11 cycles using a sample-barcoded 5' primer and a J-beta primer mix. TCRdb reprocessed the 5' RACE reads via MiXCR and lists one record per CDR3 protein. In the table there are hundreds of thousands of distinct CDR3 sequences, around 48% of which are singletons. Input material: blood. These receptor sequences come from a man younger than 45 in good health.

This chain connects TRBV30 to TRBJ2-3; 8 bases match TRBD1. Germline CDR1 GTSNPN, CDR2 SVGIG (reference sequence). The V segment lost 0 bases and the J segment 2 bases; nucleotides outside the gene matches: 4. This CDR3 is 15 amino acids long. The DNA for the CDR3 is TGTGCCTGGAGTGTCGGACAGGGTTACACAGATACGCAGTATTTT. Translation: CAWSVGQGYTDTQYF.

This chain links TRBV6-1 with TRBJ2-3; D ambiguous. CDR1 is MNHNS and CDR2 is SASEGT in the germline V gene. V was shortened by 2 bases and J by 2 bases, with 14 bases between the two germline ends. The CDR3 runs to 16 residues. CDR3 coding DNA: TGTGCCAGCAGTGAAATAGTTTTCAGGTTCACAGATACGCAGTATTTT. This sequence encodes CASSEIVFRFTDTQYF.

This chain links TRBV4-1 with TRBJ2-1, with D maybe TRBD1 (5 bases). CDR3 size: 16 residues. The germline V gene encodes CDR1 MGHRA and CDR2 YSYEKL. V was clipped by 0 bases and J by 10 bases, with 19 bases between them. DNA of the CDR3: TGCGCCAGCAGCCAAGATTCCCCCGCCAGGGTAAACGAGCAGTTCTTC. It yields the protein CASSQDSPARVNEQFF.

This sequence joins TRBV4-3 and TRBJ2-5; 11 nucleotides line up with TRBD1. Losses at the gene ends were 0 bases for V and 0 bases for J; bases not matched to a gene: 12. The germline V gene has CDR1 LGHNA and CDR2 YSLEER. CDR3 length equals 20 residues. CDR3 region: CASSQDLDRGRGGYQETQYF. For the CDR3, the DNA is TGCGCCAGCAGCCAAGATCTGGACAGGGGGCGCGGTGGGTACCAAGAGACCCAGTACTTC.

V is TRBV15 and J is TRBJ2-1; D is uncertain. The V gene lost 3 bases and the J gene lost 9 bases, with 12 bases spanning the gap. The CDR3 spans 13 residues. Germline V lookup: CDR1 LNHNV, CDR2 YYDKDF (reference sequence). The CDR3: CATSRALNREQFF. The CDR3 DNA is TGTGCCACCAGCAGGGCCCTTAATCGTGAGCAGTTCTTC.

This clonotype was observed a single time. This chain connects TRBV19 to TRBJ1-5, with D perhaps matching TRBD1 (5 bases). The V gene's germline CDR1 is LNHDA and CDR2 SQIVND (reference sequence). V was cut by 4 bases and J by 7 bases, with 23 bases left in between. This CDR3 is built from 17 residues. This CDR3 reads CASSRPSGLGGRQPQHF. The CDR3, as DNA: TGTGCCAGTAGTAGGCCCTCGGGACTGGGAGGAAGACAGCCCCAGCATTTT.

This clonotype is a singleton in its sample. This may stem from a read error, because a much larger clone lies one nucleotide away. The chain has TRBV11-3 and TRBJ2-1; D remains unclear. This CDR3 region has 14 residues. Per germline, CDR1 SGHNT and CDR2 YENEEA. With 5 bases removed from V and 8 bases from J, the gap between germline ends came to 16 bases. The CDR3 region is CASSAGPLRDEQFF. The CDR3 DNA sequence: TGTGCCAGCAGCGCTGGTCCACTTAGGGATGAGCAGTTCTTC.

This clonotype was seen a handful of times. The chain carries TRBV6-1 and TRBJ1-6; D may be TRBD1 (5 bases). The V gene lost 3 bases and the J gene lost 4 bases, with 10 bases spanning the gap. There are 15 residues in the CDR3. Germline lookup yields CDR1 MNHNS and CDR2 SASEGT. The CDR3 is CASSDTGVYNSPLHF. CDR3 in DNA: TGTGCCAGCAGTGACACGGGGGTTTATAATTCACCCCTCCACTTT.

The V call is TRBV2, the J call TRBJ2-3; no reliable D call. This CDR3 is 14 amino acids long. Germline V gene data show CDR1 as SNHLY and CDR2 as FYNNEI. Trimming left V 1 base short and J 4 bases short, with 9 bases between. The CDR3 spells CASSEDRSADTQYF. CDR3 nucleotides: TGTGCCAGCAGTGAAGATCGGAGCGCAGATACGCAGTATTTT.

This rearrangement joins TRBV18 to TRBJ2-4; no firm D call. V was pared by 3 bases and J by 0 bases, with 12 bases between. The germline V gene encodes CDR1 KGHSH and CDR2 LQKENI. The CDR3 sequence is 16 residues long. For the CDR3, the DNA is TGTGCCAGCTCACCCGGTGGTGTACTAGCCAAAAACATTCAGTACTTC. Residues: CASSPGGVLAKNIQYF.

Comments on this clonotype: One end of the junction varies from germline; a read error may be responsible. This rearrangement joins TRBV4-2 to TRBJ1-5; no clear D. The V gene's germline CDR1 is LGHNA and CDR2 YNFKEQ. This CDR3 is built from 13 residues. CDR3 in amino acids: CAGSPEGYQPQHF. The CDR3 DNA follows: TGTGCCGGCAGCCCCGAAGGTTATCAGCCCCAGCATTTT.

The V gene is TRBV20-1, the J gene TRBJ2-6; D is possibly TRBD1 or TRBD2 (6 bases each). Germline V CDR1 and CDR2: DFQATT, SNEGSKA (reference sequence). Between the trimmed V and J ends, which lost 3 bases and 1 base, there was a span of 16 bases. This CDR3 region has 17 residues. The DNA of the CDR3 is TGCAGTGCTAGTCCCCGGGGGCTCTCGTCTGGGGCCAACGTCCTGACTTTC. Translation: CSASPRGLSSGANVLTF.

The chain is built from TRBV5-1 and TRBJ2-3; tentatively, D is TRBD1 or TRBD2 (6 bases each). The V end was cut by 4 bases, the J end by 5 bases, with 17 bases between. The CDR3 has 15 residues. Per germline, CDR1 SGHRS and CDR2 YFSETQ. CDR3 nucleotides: TGCGCCAGCAGCCAAGGGTCCGGGGGCAGAGATACGCAGTATTTT. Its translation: CASSQGSGGRDTQYF.

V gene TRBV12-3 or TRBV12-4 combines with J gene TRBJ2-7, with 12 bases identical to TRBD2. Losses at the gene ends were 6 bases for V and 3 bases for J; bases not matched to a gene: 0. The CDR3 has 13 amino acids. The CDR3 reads CASRTSGGYEQYF. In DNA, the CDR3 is TGTGCCAGCAGGACTAGCGGGGGCTACGAGCAGTACTTC.